These 18 T cell receptor beta chains came from one sample sequenced in a study of blood T cell repertoires in COVID-19. The data were produced by immunoSEQ multiplex PCR, yet TCRdb's version contains in-frame clones alone and is incomplete. The data contain approximately 140,000 clones, 80% to 90% of them singletons. Specimen: peripheral blood. All receptors derive from a human donor in a cohort sampled during active COVID-19.

This chain uses TRBV5-1 with TRBJ2-5, with 8 bases fitting TRBD1. CDR1 and CDR2 from the germline V gene are SGHRS and YFSETQ. With V trimmed by 3 bases and J by 5 bases, 3 bases remained unmatched. CDR3 length: 13 residues. In DNA form, the CDR3 reads TGCGCCAGCAGCTCCCGGGACAGGGAGACCCAGTACTTC. Encoded protein: CASSSRDRETQYF.

The chain employs TRBV4-1 and TRBJ2-2; 7 bases fit TRBD1. V lost 3 bases, J lost 3 bases, and 7 bases stayed unmatched. Looked up from germline, CDR1 is MGHRA and CDR2 is YSYEKL. The CDR3 runs to 16 residues. CDR3 nucleotide sequence: TGCGCCAGCAGCCAGTCGGGACAGTTGGACACCGGGGAGCTGTTTTTT. Translation gives CASSQSGQLDTGELFF.

The chain uses TRBV7-2 and TRBJ2-7, with 7 positions matching TRBD1. Germline V gene lookup returns CDR1 SGHTA and CDR2 FQGNSA. The CDR3 runs 16 residues. V dropped 1 base and J dropped 4; count of bases not matched to a gene: 10. The CDR3 region has the DNA TGTGCCAGCAGCTTAGATTCGGGCAGGGGGAAGTACGAGCAGTACTTC. This codes for CASSLDSGRGKYEQYF.

The chain couples TRBV5-1 to TRBJ2-1, with 11 positions matching TRBD2. Germline V gene data show CDR1 as SGHRS and CDR2 as YFSETQ. The junction had 7 bases not matched to a gene; V was cut back by 7 bases and J by 10 bases. This CDR3 region has 13 residues. The CDR3 sequence is CASGLAGPREQFF. The CDR3 region has the DNA TGCGCCAGCGGACTAGCGGGCCCCCGGGAGCAGTTCTTC.

This chain joins TRBV6-5 and TRBJ2-7; TRBD1 aligns across 9 bases. J lost 4 bases, V lost 2 bases, and 3 bases had no gene match. The CDR3 loop spans 14 amino acids. Germline V CDR1 and CDR2: MNHEY, SVGAGI. This CDR3 reads CASSYDGQGYEQYF. DNA for the CDR3: TGTGCCAGCAGTTACGACGGACAGGGGTACGAGCAGTACTTC.

V usage is TRBV6-1 and J usage is TRBJ2-3, with D maybe TRBD2 (7 bases). CDR3 length equals 14 residues. V gave up 3 bases and J gave up 9 bases, with 16 bases separating them. Germline V lookup: CDR1 MNHNS, CDR2 SASEGT. The CDR3 coding sequence is TGTGCCAGCAGTGAGCGCGGGGGCACAGGGACGCAGTATTTT. Its translation is CASSERGGTGTQYF.

The chain has TRBV4-3 and TRBJ1-3, with a tentative D call TRBD1 (5 bases). Germline lookup yields CDR1 LGHNA and CDR2 YSLEER. Trimming took off 0 bases at V and 8 bases at J, with 11 bases between the two ends. The CDR3 spans 14 residues. CDR3 loop: CASSQDRAGYTIYF. In nucleotides, the CDR3 is TGCGCCAGCAGCCAAGATCGGGCAGGGTACACCATATATTTT.

CDR3 DNA: TGTGCCAGCAGGGCCCCAGGGGAAAACTATGGCTACACCTTC. Translated, it gives CASRAPGENYGYTF. The chain couples TRBV28 to TRBJ1-2, with D perhaps matching TRBD1 (6 bases). The CDR3 has 14 residues. Trimming stripped 6 bases from V and 2 bases from J, with 13 bases between. Germline assignment: CDR1 MDHEN and CDR2 SYDVKM.

The chain is built from TRBV28 and TRBJ1-3, with 9 bases lining up with TRBD1. Germline V gene sequence: CDR1 MDHEN, CDR2 SYDVKM. Trimming removed 6 bases from V and 4 bases from J; junction bases left unmatched: 7. CDR3 size: 15 residues. As DNA, the CDR3 is TGTGCCAGCAGGTCACAGGGGGCCTCGGGAAACACCATATATTTT. The encoded protein is CASRSQGASGNTIYF.

The genes are TRBV3-1 (or the pseudogene TRBV3-2) and TRBJ2-6, with D possibly TRBD2 on 6 matching bases. Germline V gene lookup returns CDR1 LGHDT and CDR2 YNNKEL (reference sequence). V shed 0 bases and J shed 4 bases, with 13 bases lying between them. The length of the CDR3 is 17 residues. CDR3 sequence (DNA): TGTGCCAGCAGCCAAGATAGCGGCTTAGGGGGGGCCAACGTCCTGACTTTC. Translation gives CASSQDSGLGGANVLTF.

The chain links TRBV10-3 to TRBJ1-1; D is perhaps TRBD1 (6 bases). Germline CDR1 ENHRY, CDR2 SYGVKD. This CDR3 is 13 amino acids long. V was cut by 11 bases and J by 5 bases, with 18 bases left in between. The DNA of the CDR3 is TGTGCCTCCCGAAGACAGGCAGAGACTGAAGCTTTCTTT. It codes for CASRRQAETEAFF.

The chain employs TRBV18 and TRBJ2-5, with D unclear. The CDR3 runs 14 residues. Trimming took 2 bases from V and 5 from J, leaving 12 bases between them. From germline, CDR1 is KGHSH and CDR2 LQKENI. The DNA of the CDR3 is TGTGCCAGCTCACCAGAAACCGCCGGGGAGACCCAGTACTTC. Protein product: CASSPETAGETQYF. The entire variable domain, with the rest obtained from reference TRBV18 and TRBJ2-5, is as follows: NAGVMQNPRHLVRRRGQEARLRCSPMKGHSHVYWYRQLPEEGLKFMVYLQKENIIDESGMPKERFSAEFPKEGPSILRIQQVVRGDSAAYFCASSPETAGETQYFGPGTRLLVL.

This chain connects TRBV5-4 to TRBJ1-2; possibly TRBD1 for D (5 bases). The CDR3 contains 15 residues. Germline assignment: CDR1 SGHNT and CDR2 YYREEE (reference sequence). V gave up 3 bases and J gave up 5 bases, with 17 bases separating them. The CDR3 loop reads CASSSGLTGVYGYTF. The CDR3, as DNA: TGTGCCAGCAGCTCGGGACTTACCGGAGTTTATGGCTACACCTTC.

The CDR3 DNA follows: TGTGCCAGCAGCCGGACTAGCGGGAGCTCCTACAATGAGCAGTTCTTC. Protein sequence: CASSRTSGSSYNEQFF. This sequence joins TRBV7-3 and TRBJ2-1; 13 positions match TRBD2. Germline V gene data show CDR1 as SGHTA and CDR2 as FQGTGA. Unmatched junction bases numbered 1, after V lost 5 bases and J lost 0 bases. The length of the CDR3 is 16 residues.

V gene TRBV10-3 combines with J gene TRBJ1-1; 9 bases map to TRBD1. There are 14 residues in the CDR3. J lost 2 bases, V lost 7 bases, and 5 bases had no gene match. Germline V CDR1 and CDR2: ENHRY, SYGVKD. The CDR3 loop is CAITRTGANTEAFF. The CDR3 DNA follows: TGTGCCATCACCCGGACAGGGGCTAACACTGAAGCTTTCTTT.

A few counts support this clone. The chain uses TRBV6-5 and TRBJ1-1, with unresolved D. The CDR3 sequence is 14 residues long. The ends were cut back, 2 bases at V and 0 bases at J, with 7 bases in the middle. Germline values: CDR1 MNHEY, CDR2 SVGAGI. The CDR3: CASSYGLLNTEAFF. The CDR3 DNA sequence: TGTGCCAGCAGTTACGGGCTGCTGAACACTGAAGCTTTCTTT.

V usage is TRBV5-4 and J usage is TRBJ1-2; possibly TRBD1 for D (6 bases). CDR3 length: 14 amino acids. In germline, CDR1 is SGHNT, CDR2 YYREEE (reference sequence). Trimming removed 4 bases at V and 7 bases at J, with 17 bases between. The CDR3 DNA is TGTGCCAGCAGCCCGTACAGGGAAGACTCTGGCTACACCTTC. It codes for CASSPYREDSGYTF.

The V and J genes are TRBV5-8 and TRBJ1-1; 8 nucleotides line up with TRBD1. CDR1 and CDR2 from the germline V gene are SGHTS and YDEGEE. The CDR3 has 15 residues. V gave up 4 bases and J gave up 8 bases; unmatched junction bases: 13. Here the CDR3 DNA reads TGTGCCAGCAGCATCCCGGACAGGGAGTTAACAGAAGCTTTCTTT. Encoded protein: CASSIPDRELTEAFF.